Presented here are 29 T cell receptor beta chains from one specimen sequenced in a study of T cells in Graves' hyperthyroidism and ophthalmopathy. RNA transcripts served as the template for amplifying TCR beta CDR3 regions. First-round RT-PCR of the TCR CDR3 relied on the HTBI primer set. TCRdb redid the calling of the multiplex PCR reads with MiXCR, one entry per CDR3 protein. The sample contains fewer than 750,000 distinct CDR3 sequences, approximately 14% of which appear only once. The sequencing input was blood. The receptors stem from a woman aged 45-65 years with Graves' ophthalmopathy.

This clonotype was seen at least ten times. The V and J genes are TRBV2 and TRBJ2-7; no definite D call. Germline loops: CDR1 SNHLY, CDR2 FYNNEI. The CDR3 has 15 amino acids. Trimming removed 4 bases from V and 0 bases from J, with 13 bases in between. CDR3 DNA sequence: TGTGCCAGCAGTGTCCCGAGACTTCACTCCTACGAGCAGTACTTC. Translating it yields CASSVPRLHSYEQYF.

This clonotype was detected only a few times. The rearrangement links TRBV5-1 to TRBJ2-7; D not resolved. Per germline, CDR1 SGHRS and CDR2 YFSETQ. V lost 0 bases and J lost 5, with 9 bases in between. This CDR3 contains 13 residues. CDR3 sequence reads: CASSLEVVNEQYF. In nucleotides, the CDR3 is TGCGCCAGCAGCTTGGAGGTGGTAAACGAGCAGTACTTC. Drawing the rest from reference TRBV5-1 and TRBJ2-7, the complete variable domain is KAGVTQTPRYLIKTRGQQVTLSCSPISGHRSVSWYQQTPGQGLQFLFEYFSETQRNKGNFPGRFSGRQFSNSRSEMNVSTLELGDSALYLCASSLEVVNEQYFGPGTRLTVT.

This clonotype was seen a few times. The chain recombines TRBV3-1 with TRBJ2-2; TRBD2 matches 10 bases. Germline assignment: CDR1 LGHDT and CDR2 YNNKEL (reference sequence). Trimming removed 1 base from V and 4 bases from J; junction bases left unmatched: 3. This CDR3 region has 16 residues. This chain's CDR3 is CASSQGAGGPTGELFF. The CDR3 nucleotides read TGTGCCAGCAGCCAAGGAGCGGGAGGGCCCACCGGGGAGCTGTTTTTT. The whole variable domain, remainder taken from reference TRBV3-1 and TRBJ2-2, is DTAVSQTPKYLVTQMGNDKSIKCEQNLGHDTMYWYKQDSKKFLKIMFSYNNKELIINETVPNRFSPKSPDKAHLNLHINSLELGDSAVYFCASSQGAGGPTGELFFGEGSRLTVL.

This clonotype was counted between two and nine times. This chain connects TRBV20-1 to TRBJ2-7, with D possibly being TRBD1 (6 bases). The CDR3 contains 15 residues. Germline V gene lookup returns CDR1 DFQATT and CDR2 SNEGSKA (reference sequence). Deletions cut 0 bases from V and 4 bases from J, with 16 bases between. CDR3 sequence (DNA): TGCAGTGCTAGAGATTTACAGGGAGTTCGGTACGAGCAGTACTTC. This codes for CSARDLQGVRYEQYF.

V is TRBV27 and J is TRBJ2-3; 10 bases line up with TRBD2. The CDR3 sequence is 20 residues long. After removal of 3 bases from V and 4 bases from J, the junction contained 19 bases not matched to a gene. Per germline, CDR1 MNHEY and CDR2 SMNVEV (reference sequence). CDR3 protein: CASSFRPSGRAFPGADTQYF. In DNA, the CDR3 is TGTGCCAGCAGTTTTCGTCCCAGCGGGAGGGCTTTCCCTGGGGCAGATACGCAGTATTTT.

The chain links TRBV19 to TRBJ2-1; D tentatively reads TRBD1 or TRBD2 (5 bases each). Germline V CDR1 and CDR2: LNHDA, SQIVND (reference sequence). The V gene lost 6 bases and the J gene lost 5 bases, with 11 bases spanning the gap. The CDR3 contains 13 residues. CDR3 residues: CASRGVPNNEQFF. CDR3 nucleotide sequence: TGTGCCAGTAGGGGGGTGCCCAACAATGAGCAGTTCTTC.

The rearrangement joins TRBV29-1 to TRBJ2-7; D is uncertain. Trimming pared 6 bases from V and 1 base from J, leaving 7 bases between. There are 11 residues in the CDR3. CDR1 SQVTM and CDR2 ANQGSEA come from the germline V gene. The CDR3 coding sequence is TGCAGCGTGACGATTTCCTACGAGCAGTACTTC. Translated, it gives CSVTISYEQYF.

A remark on this clonotype: A much larger clone is a single base away; this may be a read error. This chain connects TRBV29-1 to TRBJ2-3; TRBD2 matches 10 bases. CDR1 and CDR2 from the germline V gene are SQVTM and ANQGSEA. V shed 7 bases, J shed 2 bases, and the junction held 6 bases outside the gene matches. The length of the CDR3 is 14 residues. CDR3 in amino acids: CSAALAGVTDTQYF. CDR3 coding DNA: TGCAGCGCTGCGCTAGCGGGAGTCACAGATACGCAGTATTTT.

The chain joins TRBV5-1 to TRBJ1-4; TRBD1 matches at 10 bases. Germline V CDR1 and CDR2: SGHRS, YFSETQ. The CDR3 spans 17 residues. Losses at the gene ends were 8 bases for V and 0 bases for J; bases not matched to a gene: 10. The chain's CDR3 is CASRQGASAATNEKLFF. The DNA for the CDR3 is TGCGCCAGTAGACAGGGGGCATCGGCCGCAACTAATGAAAAACTGTTTTTT.

This clonotype has ten or more counts. The chain has TRBV6-6 and TRBJ1-2; D perhaps matches TRBD1 (6 bases). The CDR3 runs to 16 residues. Germline values: CDR1 MNHNY, CDR2 SVGAGI (reference sequence). V was clipped by 2 bases and J by 0 bases, with 13 bases between them. CDR3 sequence (DNA): TGTGCCAGCAGTTACGGGGAGGGGGAAGCTAACTATGGCTACACCTTC. It is translated as CASSYGEGEANYGYTF.

CDR3 sequence (DNA): TGCGCCAGCAACAGCGGGCATCAAGAGACCCAGTACTTC. Translating gives CASNSGHQETQYF. This chain joins TRBV5-1 and TRBJ2-5; possibly TRBD2 for D (6 bases). The CDR3 runs 13 residues. The germline V gene encodes CDR1 SGHRS and CDR2 YFSETQ. V shed 6 bases and J shed 2 bases, with 11 bases lying between them.

The chain couples TRBV6-2 or TRBV6-3 to TRBJ2-1, with TRBD1 as a possible D gene (6 bases). The germline V gene encodes CDR1 MNHEY and CDR2 SVGEGT. This CDR3 region has 14 residues. V shed 2 bases and J shed 7 bases, with 12 bases lying between them. The CDR3 loop is CASSYHRDENEQFF. The CDR3 DNA reads TGTGCCAGCAGTTACCACAGGGATGAGAATGAGCAGTTCTTC.

This clonotype was seen repeatedly, ten times or more. The chain recombines TRBV3-1 with TRBJ1-1; D is undetermined. V was cut by 0 bases and J by 7 bases, with 9 bases left in between. CDR1 LGHDT and CDR2 YNNKEL come from the germline V gene (reference sequence). The CDR3 has 13 residues. This CDR3 is CASSQDLKSEAFF. DNA for the CDR3: TGTGCCAGCAGCCAAGATCTTAAGAGTGAAGCTTTCTTT.

This clonotype was seen only a few times. The rearrangement uses TRBV7-8 and TRBJ2-2; D might be TRBD1 (6 bases). Germline CDR1 and CDR2: SGHVS and FQNEAQ. V was pared by 10 bases and J by 4 bases, with 10 bases between. The CDR3 is 12 amino acids. The chain's CDR3 is CATHRVTGELFF. The DNA of the CDR3 is TGTGCCACCCACAGGGTCACCGGGGAGCTGTTTTTT.

This clonotype came up a few times. The rearrangement links TRBV5-1 to TRBJ1-1; tentative D call: TRBD1 (5 bases). CDR3 length: 16 residues. Trimming shortened V by 0 bases and J by 1 base, and 13 bases separated the two germline ends. Germline assignment: CDR1 SGHRS and CDR2 YFSETQ. The CDR3 DNA follows: TGCGCCAGCAGCTTGGGATTCCAGGGCAGGAACACTGAAGCTTTCTTT. Amino acids: CASSLGFQGRNTEAFF.

V usage is TRBV20-1 and J usage is TRBJ1-5, with TRBD1 matching 8 bases. Germline V gene data show CDR1 as DFQATT and CDR2 as SNEGSKA (reference sequence). The CDR3 spans 15 residues. J gave up 2 bases and V 3 bases, and 6 bases lay outside the gene matches. Written as DNA, the CDR3 is TGCAGTGCTAGTCTGCAGGGGGCGGGCAATCAGCCCCAGCATTTT. Its translation: CSASLQGAGNQPQHF.

The sample holds many counts of this clonotype. The V and J genes are TRBV7-2 and TRBJ2-1, with D maybe TRBD1 (6 bases). V was trimmed by 3 bases and J by 4 bases, leaving 16 bases between them. The CDR3 consists of 16 residues. Germline V lookup: CDR1 SGHTA, CDR2 FQGNSA. This chain's CDR3 is CASSFFTGTQYNEQFF. Here the CDR3 DNA reads TGTGCCAGCAGCTTTTTTACCGGGACACAATACAATGAGCAGTTCTTC.

This clonotype was found a few times. As DNA, the CDR3 is TGTGCCAGTGGGGCCCGGGACTATAGTACCCTAAGCTCCTACAATGAGCAGTTCTTC. Protein sequence: CASGARDYSTLSSYNEQFF. This sequence joins TRBV6-1 and TRBJ2-1; 7 nucleotides line up with TRBD2. The V gene end was trimmed by 9 bases and the J gene end by 0 bases; junction bases not matched to a gene: 20. The CDR3 contains 19 residues. The germline CDR1 and CDR2 sequences are MNHNS and SASEGT.

This clonotype was found a few times. The chain links TRBV14 to TRBJ1-2, with TRBD1 matching over 8 bases. The J segment lost 6 bases and the V segment lost 1 base, leaving 7 bases of the junction unmatched. The CDR3 sequence is 15 residues long. Germline lookup yields CDR1 SGHDN and CDR2 FVKESK. CDR3 in amino acids: CASSQVGQGVNGYTF. DNA for the CDR3: TGTGCCAGCAGCCAAGTTGGACAGGGAGTGAATGGCTACACCTTC.

The CDR3 region is CASSLDTLSQPQHF. CDR3 nucleotide sequence: TGTGCCAGCAGCCTGGACACACTAAGTCAGCCCCAGCATTTT. This sequence joins TRBV7-2 and TRBJ1-5, with a weak D call TRBD1 (5 bases). The V and J ends lost 5 bases and 6 bases respectively, with 14 bases between them. The CDR3 has 14 residues. Looked up from germline, CDR1 is SGHTA and CDR2 is FQGNSA.

This clonotype was recorded only once. A much larger clone sits a single nucleotide away, making a read error possible. V is TRBV27 and J is TRBJ2-7; 12 nucleotides match TRBD2. Germline CDR1 and CDR2: MNHEY and SMNVEV (reference sequence). The CDR3 loop spans 15 amino acids. The CDR3: CASSLTSGGTYELYF. The CDR3 nucleotides are TGTGCCAGCAGTTTGACTAGCGGGGGAACCTACGAGCTGTACTTC.

This clonotype was seen a few times. CDR3: CASSVSQHTEAFF. Written as DNA, the CDR3 is TGTGCCAGCAGCGTATCACAGCACACTGAAGCTTTCTTT. The rearrangement uses TRBV9 and TRBJ1-1; D gene unclear. This CDR3 has 13 residues. Deletions cut 1 base from V and 3 bases from J, with 7 bases between. CDR1 SGDLS and CDR2 YYNGEE come from the germline V gene.

This clonotype was counted many times. The chain joins TRBV2 to TRBJ2-7, with D unresolved. The length of the CDR3 is 16 residues. The germline V gene has CDR1 SNHLY and CDR2 FYNNEI. V lost 5 bases and J lost 2, with 19 bases in between. DNA for the CDR3: TGTGCCAGCAGTTCTTTTGGTCGGCGGTCCCCCTACGAGCAGTACTTC. Its protein product is CASSSFGRRSPYEQYF.

At least ten counts were recorded for this clonotype. The V gene is TRBV7-2, the J gene TRBJ2-5, with D hard to call. The CDR3 is made up of 12 amino acids. Trimming shortened V by 4 bases and J by 10 bases, and 13 bases separated the two germline ends. Germline V gene lookup returns CDR1 SGHTA and CDR2 FQGNSA. This CDR3 reads CASSSWEWVQYF. The CDR3 DNA sequence: TGTGCCAGCAGCTCATGGGAATGGGTCCAGTACTTC.

This clonotype was observed at least ten times. The CDR3 loop reads CAWSPTSTGGETQYF. CDR3 DNA: TGTGCCTGGAGTCCCACGTCGACAGGGGGAGAGACCCAGTACTTC. This rearrangement joins TRBV30 to TRBJ2-5, with TRBD1 matching over 9 bases. J gave up 4 bases and V 2 bases, and 8 bases lay outside the gene matches. The CDR3 covers 15 residues. Germline V gene data show CDR1 as GTSNPN and CDR2 as SVGIG (reference sequence).

J is TRBJ2-1 and V is TRBV20-1; 9 bases map to TRBD2. Looked up from germline, CDR1 is DFQATT and CDR2 is SNEGSKA (reference sequence). The trim removed 1 base at V and 5 bases at J, leaving 9 bases unmatched. The CDR3 runs 16 residues. The CDR3 nucleotides are TGCAGTGCTAGAGCTTTCCTAGCGGGATTTAACAATGAGCAGTTCTTC. It encodes CSARAFLAGFNNEQFF.

This clonotype was seen once. This rearrangement joins TRBV11-2 to TRBJ2-3; no reliable D call. Germline V gene sequence: CDR1 SGHAT, CDR2 FQNNGV. This CDR3 region has 12 residues. V was shortened by 0 bases and J by 9 bases, with 7 bases between the two germline ends. CDR3: CASSLDPRTQYF. The CDR3 DNA sequence: TGTGCCAGCAGCTTAGATCCGAGAACGCAGTATTTT.

This clonotype has a count of ten or more. This rearrangement joins TRBV13 to TRBJ2-1, with TRBD2 matching 10 bases. The CDR3 loop spans 16 amino acids. Looked up from germline, CDR1 is PRHDT and CDR2 is FYEKMQ (reference sequence). The V gene end was trimmed by 5 bases and the J gene end by 7 bases; junction bases not matched to a gene: 11. CDR3 DNA sequence: TGTGCCAGCAGCGCTCCCCTAGCGGGAGCCGGGAATGAGCAGTTCTTC. It yields the protein CASSAPLAGAGNEQFF. Full variable domain (rest looked up from reference TRBV13 and TRBJ2-1): AAGVIQSPRHLIKEKRETATLKCYPIPRHDTVYWYQQGPGQDPQFLISFYEKMQSDKGSIPDRFSAQQFSDYHSELNMSSLELGDSALYFCASSAPLAGAGNEQFFGPGTRLTVL.

This chain joins TRBV5-8 and TRBJ1-5; 7 nucleotides match TRBD1. The germline gives CDR1 SGHTS, CDR2 YDEGEE. After removal of 0 bases from V and 3 bases from J, the junction contained 3 bases not matched to a gene. The CDR3 spans 15 residues. The CDR3 DNA reads as TGTGCCAGCAGCTTGGTAGGGGGCCTCAATCAGCCCCAGCATTTT. This sequence encodes CASSLVGGLNQPQHF.